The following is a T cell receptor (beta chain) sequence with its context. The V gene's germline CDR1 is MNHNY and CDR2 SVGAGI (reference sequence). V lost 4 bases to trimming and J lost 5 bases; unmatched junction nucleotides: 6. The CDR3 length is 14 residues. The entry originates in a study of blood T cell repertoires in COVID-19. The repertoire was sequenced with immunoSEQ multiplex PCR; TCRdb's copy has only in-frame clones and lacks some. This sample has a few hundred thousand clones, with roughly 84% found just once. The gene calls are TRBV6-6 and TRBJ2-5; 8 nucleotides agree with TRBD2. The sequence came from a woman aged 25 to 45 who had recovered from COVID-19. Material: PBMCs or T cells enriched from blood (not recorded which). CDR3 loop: CASSSPSSGETQYF. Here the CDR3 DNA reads TGTGCCAGCAGTTCCCCATCTAGCGGGGAGACCCAGTACTTC.